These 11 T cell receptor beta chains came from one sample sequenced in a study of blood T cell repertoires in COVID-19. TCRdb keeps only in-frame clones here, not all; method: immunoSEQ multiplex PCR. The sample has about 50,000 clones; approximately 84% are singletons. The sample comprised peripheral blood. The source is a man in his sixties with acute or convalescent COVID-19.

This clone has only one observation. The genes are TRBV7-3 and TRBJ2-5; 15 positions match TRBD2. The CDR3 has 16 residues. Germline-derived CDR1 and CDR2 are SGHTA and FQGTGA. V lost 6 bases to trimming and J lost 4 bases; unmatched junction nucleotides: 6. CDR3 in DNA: TGTGCCAGCAGTCGTGGACTAGCGGGGGGGTCAGAGACCCAGTACTTC. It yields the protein CASSRGLAGGSETQYF.

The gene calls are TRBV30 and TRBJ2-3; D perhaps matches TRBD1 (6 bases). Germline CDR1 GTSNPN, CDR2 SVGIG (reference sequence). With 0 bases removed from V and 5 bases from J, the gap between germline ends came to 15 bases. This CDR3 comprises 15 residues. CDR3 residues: CAWSVKGEIGDTQYF. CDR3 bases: TGTGCCTGGAGTGTAAAGGGGGAGATTGGAGATACGCAGTATTTT.

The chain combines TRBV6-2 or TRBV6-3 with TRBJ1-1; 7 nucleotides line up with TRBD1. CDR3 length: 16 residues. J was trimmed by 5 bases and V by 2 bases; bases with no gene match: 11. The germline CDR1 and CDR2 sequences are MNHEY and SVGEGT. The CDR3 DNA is TGTGCCAGCAGTTACGATCTAGGGGGCGTGTGGACTGAAGCTTTCTTT. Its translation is CASSYDLGGVWTEAFF.

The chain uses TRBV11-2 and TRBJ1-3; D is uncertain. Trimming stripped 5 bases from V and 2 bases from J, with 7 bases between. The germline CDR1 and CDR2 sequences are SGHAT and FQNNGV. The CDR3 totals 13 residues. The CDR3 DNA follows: TGTGCCAGCAGCCTCCAGGCTGGAAACACCATATATTTT. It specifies CASSLQAGNTIYF.

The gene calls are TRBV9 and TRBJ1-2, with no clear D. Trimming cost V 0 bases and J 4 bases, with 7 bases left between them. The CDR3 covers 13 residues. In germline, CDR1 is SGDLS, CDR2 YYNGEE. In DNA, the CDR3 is TGTGCCAGCAGCGTAGCCAGCGGCTATGGCTACACCTTC. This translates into CASSVASGYGYTF.

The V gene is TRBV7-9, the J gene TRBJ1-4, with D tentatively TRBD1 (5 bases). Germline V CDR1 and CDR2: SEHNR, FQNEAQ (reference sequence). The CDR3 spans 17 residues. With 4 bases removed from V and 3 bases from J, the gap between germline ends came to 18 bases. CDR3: CASSSASQGSSNEKLFF. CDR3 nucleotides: TGTGCCAGCAGCTCCGCGAGCCAGGGCTCATCTAATGAAAAACTGTTTTTT.

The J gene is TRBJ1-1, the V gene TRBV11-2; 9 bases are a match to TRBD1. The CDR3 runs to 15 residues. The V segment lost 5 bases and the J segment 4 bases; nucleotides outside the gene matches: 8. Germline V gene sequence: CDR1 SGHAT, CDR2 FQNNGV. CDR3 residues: CASSRIGQGPTEAFF. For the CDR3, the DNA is TGTGCCAGCAGCCGAATCGGACAGGGGCCCACTGAAGCTTTCTTT.

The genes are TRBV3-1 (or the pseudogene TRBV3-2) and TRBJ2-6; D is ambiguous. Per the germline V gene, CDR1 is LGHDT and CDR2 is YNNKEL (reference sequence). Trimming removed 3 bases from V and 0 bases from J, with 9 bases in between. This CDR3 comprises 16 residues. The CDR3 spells CASSHRVFSGANVLTF. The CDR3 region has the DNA TGTGCCAGCAGCCATCGGGTCTTCTCTGGGGCCAACGTCCTGACTTTC.

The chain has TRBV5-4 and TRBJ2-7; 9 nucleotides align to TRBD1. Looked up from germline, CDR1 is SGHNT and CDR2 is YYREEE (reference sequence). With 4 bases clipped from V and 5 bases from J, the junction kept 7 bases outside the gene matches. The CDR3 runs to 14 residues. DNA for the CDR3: TGTGCCAGCAGCCTACGGACAGGGGAGAACGAGCAGTACTTC. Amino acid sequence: CASSLRTGENEQYF. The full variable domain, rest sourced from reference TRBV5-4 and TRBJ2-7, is ETGVTQSPTHLIKTRGQQVTLRCSSQSGHNTVSWYQQALGQGPQFIFQYYREEENGRGNFPPRFSGLQFPNYSSELNVNALELDDSALYLCASSLRTGENEQYFGPGTRLTVT.

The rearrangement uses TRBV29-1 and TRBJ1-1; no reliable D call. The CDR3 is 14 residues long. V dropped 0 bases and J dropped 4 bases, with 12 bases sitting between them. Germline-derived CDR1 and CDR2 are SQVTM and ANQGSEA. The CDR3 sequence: CSVEEGSGSTEAFF. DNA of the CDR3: TGCAGCGTTGAAGAGGGCTCAGGAAGCACTGAAGCTTTCTTT.

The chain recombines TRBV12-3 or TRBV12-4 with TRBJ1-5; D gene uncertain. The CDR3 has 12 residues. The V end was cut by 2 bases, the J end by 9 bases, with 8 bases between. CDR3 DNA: TGTGCCAGCAGTTTATCGGTCCCGCCCCAGCATTTT. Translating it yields CASSLSVPPQHF.